These 18 T cell receptor beta chains came from one sample sequenced in a study of cytomegalovirus exposure and HLA in healthy donors. Sequenced by immunoSEQ multiplex PCR; TCRdb stores in-frame clones only, minus some. This sample carries roughly 150,000 clones, 70% to 85% of them seen once, and the ten largest clones take roughly 30%. The source material was PBMCs. The receptors here all came from a man in his thirties or forties in good health and CMV-seropositive.

The CDR3, as DNA: TGTGCCATCTTTGTAGCAGGGACTTTCGATGAGCAGTTCTTC. This codes for CAIFVAGTFDEQFF. The J gene is TRBJ2-1, the V gene TRBV5-4; maybe TRBD2 (6 bases). The germline gives CDR1 SGHNT, CDR2 YYREEE (reference sequence). The CDR3 has 14 amino acids. Between the trimmed V and J ends, which lost 9 bases and 8 bases, there was a span of 21 bases.

Only a few counts were recorded for this clone. The gene calls are TRBV5-1 and TRBJ2-3, with D possibly matching TRBD1 (6 bases). CDR1 and CDR2 (germline): SGHRS, YFSETQ. Trimming stripped 5 bases from V and 6 bases from J, with 19 bases between. The CDR3 is 15 residues long. The CDR3: CASSSGTPHGDTQYF. The CDR3 coding sequence is TGCGCCAGCAGTTCTGGGACACCCCACGGCGATACGCAGTATTTT.

The genes are TRBV7-2 and TRBJ1-2, with TRBD1 matching 10 bases. With V trimmed by 5 bases and J by 4 bases, 7 bases remained unmatched. The CDR3 contains 15 residues. Germline lookup yields CDR1 SGHTA and CDR2 FQGNSA. The CDR3 sequence: CASSITGTGAYGYTF. In nucleotides, the CDR3 is TGTGCCAGCAGCATAACCGGGACAGGGGCCTATGGCTACACCTTC.

This clone rates as medium-sized. The rearrangement uses TRBV13 and TRBJ1-1, with 8 bases aligning to TRBD1. Trimming cost V 6 bases and J 2 bases; bases outside gene matches: 5. This CDR3 spans 14 amino acids. Germline V gene data show CDR1 as PRHDT and CDR2 as FYEKMQ (reference sequence). The CDR3 DNA follows: TGTGCCAGCAGACCCGGACAGGGCAACACTGAAGCTTTCTTT. It yields the protein CASRPGQGNTEAFF.

The chain has TRBV2 and TRBJ1-1; D is undetermined. This CDR3 has 13 amino acids. V lost 4 bases and J lost 2, with 8 bases in between. Per germline, CDR1 SNHLY and CDR2 FYNNEI. CDR3 in amino acids: CASSVGSNTEAFF. The CDR3 coding sequence is TGTGCCAGCAGTGTTGGCAGTAACACTGAAGCTTTCTTT.

The V call is TRBV5-4, the J call TRBJ2-7, with TRBD1 matching over 9 bases. The CDR3 runs to 14 residues. CDR1 is SGHNT and CDR2 is YYREEE in the germline V gene (reference sequence). V gave up 4 bases and J gave up 4 bases; unmatched junction bases: 6. The CDR3 here is CASSTGTGKYEQYF. Written as DNA, the CDR3 is TGTGCCAGCAGCACCGGGACAGGGAAGTACGAGCAGTACTTC.

CDR3 sequence: CAINRGGVEAFF. The CDR3 nucleotides are TGTGCCATCAACCGAGGGGGGGTGGAAGCTTTCTTT. The chain carries TRBV10-3 and TRBJ1-1; TRBD1 is a possible D gene (6 bases). The germline V and J ends were trimmed by 7 bases and 8 bases, with 14 bases remaining between them. The CDR3 is 12 residues long. The V gene's germline CDR1 is ENHRY and CDR2 SYGVKD.

Only a few counts were recorded for this clone. The chain is built from TRBV4-2 and TRBJ1-2, with D perhaps TRBD1 (5 bases). V shed 4 bases and J shed 0 bases, with 12 bases lying between them. The germline V gene encodes CDR1 LGHNA and CDR2 YNFKEQ. The CDR3 spans 15 residues. CDR3 DNA: TGTGCCAGCAGCCTCCGGGACTCCCCTAACTATGGCTACACCTTC. It codes for CASSLRDSPNYGYTF.

The chain has TRBV14 and TRBJ2-2; 7 bases map to TRBD1. This CDR3 has 16 amino acids. The germline V gene has CDR1 SGHDN and CDR2 FVKESK. V lost 4 bases and J lost 5; bases outside the gene matches: 10. The CDR3 DNA reads as TGTGCCAGCAGCCGAGAGACAGGGCGAGGGACCGGGGAGCTGTTTTTT. The encoded protein is CASSRETGRGTGELFF.

V is TRBV5-1 and J is TRBJ2-5; D not certain. The CDR3 extends over 12 amino acids. Deletions cut 4 bases from V and 0 bases from J, with 4 bases between. Germline V CDR1 and CDR2: SGHRS, YFSETQ. The CDR3 DNA reads as TGCGCCAGCAGCCGGTACCAAGAGACCCAGTACTTC. Its translation: CASSRYQETQYF.

The chain uses TRBV7-3 and TRBJ2-7, with D possibly matching TRBD2 (5 bases). The V gene's germline CDR1 is SGHTA and CDR2 FQGTGA. V was shortened by 5 bases and J by 2 bases, with 10 bases between the two germline ends. The CDR3 runs 13 residues. This chain's CDR3 is CASSLDGTYEQYF. CDR3 sequence (DNA): TGTGCCAGCAGCCTGGACGGGACCTACGAGCAGTACTTC. Filled out from reference TRBV7-3 and TRBJ2-7, the complete variable domain reads GAGVSQTPSNKVTEKGKYVELRCDPISGHTALYWYRQSLGQGPEFLIYFQGTGAADDSGLPNDRFFAVRPEGSVSTLKIQRTERGDSAVYLCASSLDGTYEQYFGPGTRLTVT.

The rearrangement links TRBV7-9 to TRBJ2-5, with 14 bases fitting TRBD2. V was clipped by 5 bases and J by 4 bases; unmatched bases: 9. CDR3 length: 17 residues. CDR1 SEHNR and CDR2 FQNEAQ come from the germline V gene (reference sequence). CDR3 protein: CASSPAGLAGGRETQYF. In DNA form, the CDR3 reads TGTGCCAGCAGCCCTGCCGGACTAGCGGGAGGACGAGAGACCCAGTACTTC.

V usage is TRBV27 and J usage is TRBJ2-3; D possibly corresponds to TRBD2 (5 bases). The CDR3 contains 13 residues. Germline V gives CDR1 MNHEY, CDR2 SMNVEV (reference sequence). Deletions cut 2 bases from V and 3 bases from J, with 6 bases between. CDR3 in amino acids: CASSLRGTDTQYF. In DNA, the CDR3 is TGTGCCAGCAGTTTACGGGGAACAGATACGCAGTATTTT.

The chain carries TRBV15 and TRBJ2-3, with TRBD1 identical over 12 bases. Trimming removed 5 bases from V and 5 bases from J; junction bases left unmatched: 2. CDR1 and CDR2 (germline): LNHNV, YYDKDF (reference sequence). CDR3 length equals 14 residues. CDR3 coding DNA: TGTGCCACCAGCGGGACAGGGGGCGTAGATACGCAGTATTTT. Its translation is CATSGTGGVDTQYF.

The genes are TRBV6-5 and TRBJ2-7; possible D gene TRBD2, 7 bases. V was clipped by 4 bases and J by 7 bases, with 20 bases between them. The CDR3 runs to 15 residues. Germline V gene lookup returns CDR1 MNHEY and CDR2 SVGAGI. In DNA form, the CDR3 reads TGTGCCAGCAGTTCCAAGTGGGGGGGGGCCTGGGAGCAGTACTTC. Its protein is CASSSKWGGAWEQYF.

The J gene is TRBJ2-1, the V gene TRBV2; D may be TRBD1 (6 bases). Between the trimmed V and J ends, which lost 6 bases and 7 bases, there was a span of 16 bases. Germline CDR1 SNHLY, CDR2 FYNNEI. The CDR3 loop spans 14 amino acids. The CDR3 coding sequence is TGTGCCAGCAGAACAGGGTTATTATGGAATGAGCAGTTCTTC. Translating it yields CASRTGLLWNEQFF.

The gene calls are TRBV29-1 and TRBJ2-3, with 7 bases lining up with TRBD1. V was clipped by 6 bases and J by 2 bases; unmatched bases: 8. The V gene's germline CDR1 is SQVTM and CDR2 ANQGSEA. This CDR3 spans 14 amino acids. For the CDR3, the DNA is TGCAGCGTGGCCGGGACAGTCCCCACAGATACGCAGTATTTT. Translation: CSVAGTVPTDTQYF.

The chain uses TRBV11-2 and TRBJ1-2; D is possibly TRBD1 (5 bases). The germline CDR1 and CDR2 sequences are SGHAT and FQNNGV. The CDR3 extends over 11 amino acids. The germline V and J ends were trimmed by 6 bases and 5 bases, with 7 bases remaining between them. In DNA form, the CDR3 reads TGTGCCAGCAGGGGGACTTATGGCTACACCTTC. It specifies CASRGTYGYTF.